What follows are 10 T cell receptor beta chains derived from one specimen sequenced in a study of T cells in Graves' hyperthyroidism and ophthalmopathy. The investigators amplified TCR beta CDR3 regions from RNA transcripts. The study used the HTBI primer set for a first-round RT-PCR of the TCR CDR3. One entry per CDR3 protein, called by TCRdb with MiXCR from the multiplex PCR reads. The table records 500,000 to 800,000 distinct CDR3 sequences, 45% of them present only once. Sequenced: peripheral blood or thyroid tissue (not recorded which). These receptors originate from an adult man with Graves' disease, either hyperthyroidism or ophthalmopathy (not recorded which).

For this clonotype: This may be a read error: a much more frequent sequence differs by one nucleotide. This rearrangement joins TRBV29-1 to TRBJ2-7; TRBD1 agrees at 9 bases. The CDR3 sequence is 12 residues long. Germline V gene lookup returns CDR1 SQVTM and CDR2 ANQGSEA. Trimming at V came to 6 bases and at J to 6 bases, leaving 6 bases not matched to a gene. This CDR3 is CSVPGQGLEQYV. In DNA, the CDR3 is TGCAGCGTGCCGGGACAGGGACTCGAGCAGTACGTC.

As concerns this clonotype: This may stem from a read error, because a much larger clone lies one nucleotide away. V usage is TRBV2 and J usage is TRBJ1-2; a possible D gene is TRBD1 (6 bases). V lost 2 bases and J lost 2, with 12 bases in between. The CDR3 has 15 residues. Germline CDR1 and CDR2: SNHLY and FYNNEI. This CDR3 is CASSESPGTNYGYTF. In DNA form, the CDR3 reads TGTGCCAGCAGTGAAAGTCCGGGGACAAACTATGGCTACACCTTC.

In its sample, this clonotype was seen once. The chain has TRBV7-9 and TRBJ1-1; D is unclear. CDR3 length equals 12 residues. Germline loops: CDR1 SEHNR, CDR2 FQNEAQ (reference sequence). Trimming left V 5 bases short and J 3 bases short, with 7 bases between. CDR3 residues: CASSGSDTEAFF. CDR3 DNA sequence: TGTGCCAGCAGCGGATCGGACACTGAAGCTTTCTTT.

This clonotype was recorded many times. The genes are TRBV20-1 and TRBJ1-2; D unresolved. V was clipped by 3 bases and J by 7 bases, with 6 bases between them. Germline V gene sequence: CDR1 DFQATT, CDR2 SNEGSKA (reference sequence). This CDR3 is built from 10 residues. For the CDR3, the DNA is TGCAGTGCTAGTACACGTGGCTACACCTTC. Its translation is CSASTRGYTF.

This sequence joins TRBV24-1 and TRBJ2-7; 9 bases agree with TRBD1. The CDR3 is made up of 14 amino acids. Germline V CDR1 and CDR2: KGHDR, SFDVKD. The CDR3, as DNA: TGTGCTAGAACCGGGACAGGGATCCCCTACGAGCAGTACTTC. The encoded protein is CARTGTGIPYEQYF.

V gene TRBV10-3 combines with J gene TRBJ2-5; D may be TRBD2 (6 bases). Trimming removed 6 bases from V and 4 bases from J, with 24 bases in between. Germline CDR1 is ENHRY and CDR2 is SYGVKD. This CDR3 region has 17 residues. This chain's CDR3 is CAIREGGDPGLRETQYF. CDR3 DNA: TGTGCCATCAGGGAGGGAGGCGACCCGGGACTTCGAGAGACCCAGTACTTC.

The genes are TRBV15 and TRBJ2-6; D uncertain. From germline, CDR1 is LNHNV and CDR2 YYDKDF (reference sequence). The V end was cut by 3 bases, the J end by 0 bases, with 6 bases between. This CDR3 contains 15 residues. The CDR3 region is CATSSSDSGANVLTF. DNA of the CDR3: TGTGCCACCAGCAGTTCCGACTCTGGGGCCAACGTCCTGACTTTC.

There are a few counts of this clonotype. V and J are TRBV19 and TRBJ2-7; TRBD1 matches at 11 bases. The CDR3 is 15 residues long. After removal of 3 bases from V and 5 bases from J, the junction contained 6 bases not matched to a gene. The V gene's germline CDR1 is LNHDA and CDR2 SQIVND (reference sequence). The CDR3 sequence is CASSMFGTGGNEQYF. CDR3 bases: TGTGCCAGTAGTATGTTTGGGACAGGGGGGAACGAGCAGTACTTC.

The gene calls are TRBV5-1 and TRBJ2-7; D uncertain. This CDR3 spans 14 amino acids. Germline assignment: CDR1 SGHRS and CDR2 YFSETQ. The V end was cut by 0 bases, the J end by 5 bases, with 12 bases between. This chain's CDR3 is CASSLVSGSNEQYF. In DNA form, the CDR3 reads TGCGCCAGCAGCTTGGTTTCGGGTTCAAACGAGCAGTACTTC.

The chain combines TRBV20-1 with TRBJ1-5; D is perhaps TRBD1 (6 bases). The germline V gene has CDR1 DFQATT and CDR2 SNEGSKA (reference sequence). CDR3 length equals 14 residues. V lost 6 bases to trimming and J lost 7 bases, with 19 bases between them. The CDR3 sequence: CSAHTGRGYQPQHF. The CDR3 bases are TGCAGTGCACACACAGGCAGGGGCTACCAGCCCCAGCATTTT.